The 31 T cell receptor beta chains below were found in one sample sequenced in a study of cytomegalovirus exposure and HLA in healthy donors. Primers: 60 Vbeta forward and 13 Jbeta reverse. Profiling relied on immunoSEQ multiplex PCR, and the TCRdb table lists in-frame clones only, not all of them. The sample has about 160,000 clones, less than 80% seen once; the top ten hold 2.1%. Sequenced input: PBMCs. The receptors were sampled from a man in his forties in good health and CMV-seronegative.

V gene TRBV6-6 combines with J gene TRBJ1-1, with TRBD1 matching over 7 bases. The ends lost 6 bases at V and 4 bases at J; junction bases unmatched: 5. CDR1 and CDR2 from the germline V gene are MNHNY and SVGAGI (reference sequence). The CDR3 sequence is 13 residues long. As DNA, the CDR3 is TGTGCCAGCAGCGACAGGGCTTTCACTGAAGCTTTCTTT. It encodes CASSDRAFTEAFF.

This chain connects TRBV29-1 to TRBJ2-7; the D gene is possibly TRBD2 (6 bases). The ends were cut back, 6 bases at V and 7 bases at J, with 10 bases in the middle. Per the germline V gene, CDR1 is SQVTM and CDR2 is ANQGSEA. The CDR3 has 10 amino acids. The chain's CDR3 is CSVVGREQYF. The CDR3 DNA follows: TGCAGCGTCGTTGGGAGGGAGCAGTACTTC.

The chain joins TRBV5-1 to TRBJ2-5; D is ambiguous. The V gene lost 4 bases and the J gene lost 3 bases, with 4 bases spanning the gap. Germline V CDR1 and CDR2: SGHRS, YFSETQ. This CDR3 has 11 residues. The CDR3 here is CASSREETQYF. In DNA form, the CDR3 reads TGCGCCAGCAGCCGGGAAGAGACCCAGTACTTC.

V and J are TRBV6-1 and TRBJ2-1; D is perhaps TRBD2 (5 bases). Germline V gene data show CDR1 as MNHNS and CDR2 as SASEGT. The length of the CDR3 is 16 residues. V dropped 0 bases and J dropped 4 bases, with 13 bases sitting between them. The DNA of the CDR3 is TGTGCCAGCAGTGAAGCCCCTGGCGGGTATTACAATGAGCAGTTCTTC. Amino acid sequence: CASSEAPGGYYNEQFF.

The chain is built from TRBV7-9 and TRBJ2-7; 12 positions agree with TRBD2. V was clipped by 1 base and J by 13 bases; unmatched bases: 8. CDR1 and CDR2 (germline): SEHNR, FQNEAQ (reference sequence). This CDR3 is built from 14 residues. The CDR3 loop reads CASSLGTSGVSVYF. CDR3 nucleotide sequence: TGTGCCAGCAGCTTAGGGACTAGCGGGGTATCGGTCTACTTC. The full variable domain, rest sourced from reference TRBV7-9 and TRBJ2-7, is DTGVSQNPRHKITKRGQNVTFRCDPISEHNRLYWYRQTLGQGPEFLTYFQNEAQLEKSRLLSDRFSAERPKGSFSTLEIQRTEQGDSAMYLCASSLGTSGVSVYFGPGTRLTVT.

This clone was seen just once. The rearrangement links TRBV6-6 to TRBJ1-5, with 8 bases fitting TRBD1. J gave up 6 bases and V 1 base, and 5 bases lay outside the gene matches. Germline CDR1 reads MNHNY; CDR2 reads SVGAGI (reference sequence). The CDR3 has 15 residues. In nucleotides, the CDR3 is TGTGCCAGCAGTTACTATACAGGGGGAGGTCAGCCCCAGCATTTT. This sequence encodes CASSYYTGGGQPQHF.

V is TRBV6-5 and J is TRBJ2-3, with unresolved D. V lost 2 bases to trimming and J lost 1 base, with 10 bases between them. Germline V gene data show CDR1 as MNHEY and CDR2 as SVGAGI. The CDR3 has 15 amino acids. This chain's CDR3 is CASSYVSLGTDTQYF. DNA for the CDR3: TGTGCCAGCAGTTACGTCTCCCTCGGCACAGATACGCAGTATTTT.

The chain is built from TRBV5-4 and TRBJ2-7, with 10 bases matching TRBD2. Germline-derived CDR1 and CDR2 are SGHNT and YYREEE (reference sequence). CDR3 length equals 15 residues. V was clipped by 4 bases and J by 0 bases; unmatched bases: 4. Written as DNA, the CDR3 is TGTGCCAGCAGCGATGGGACTAGCGTCTCCTACGAGCAGTACTTC. Translated, it gives CASSDGTSVSYEQYF.

CDR3 loop: CASSFPGGQYGYTF. As DNA, the CDR3 is TGTGCCAGCAGTTTCCCAGGGGGACAGTATGGCTACACCTTC. J is TRBJ1-2 and V is TRBV28, with 7 bases that match TRBD1. CDR3 length: 14 amino acids. Germline CDR1 MDHEN, CDR2 SYDVKM. Trimming took 3 bases from V and 5 from J; bases not matched to a gene: 6.

This sequence joins TRBV2 and TRBJ2-3; 11 bases agree with TRBD2. The CDR3 has 15 residues. After removal of 4 bases from V and 6 bases from J, the junction contained 6 bases not matched to a gene. The V gene's germline CDR1 is SNHLY and CDR2 FYNNEI. The CDR3 DNA reads as TGTGCCAGCAGTGTGGCACTAGCGGGAGCGGATACGCAGTATTTT. This encodes CASSVALAGADTQYF.

CDR3 sequence reads: CASSVLAGKYEQYF. CDR3 DNA: TGTGCCAGCAGTGTGCTAGCAGGCAAATACGAGCAGTACTTC. J is TRBJ2-7 and V is TRBV6-1; possible D gene TRBD2, 5 bases. The CDR3 contains 14 residues. In germline, CDR1 is MNHNS, CDR2 SASEGT. V lost 4 bases, J lost 4 bases, and 14 bases lay in between.

This sequence joins TRBV7-9 and TRBJ2-3, with D maybe TRBD1 (5 bases). CDR1 and CDR2 (germline): SEHNR, FQNEAQ (reference sequence). Trimming stripped 0 bases from V and 6 bases from J, with 7 bases between. The CDR3 sequence is 13 residues long. The CDR3 region is CASSLAAGDTQYF. In DNA form, the CDR3 reads TGTGCCAGCAGCTTAGCTGCAGGGGATACGCAGTATTTT.

CDR3 in DNA: TGTGCCAGCAGCGAGCTAGGAGGGGACGATACGCAGTATTTT. Amino acid sequence: CASSELGGDDTQYF. The V gene is TRBV7-2, the J gene TRBJ2-3, with D perhaps matching TRBD2 (6 bases). In germline, CDR1 is SGHTA, CDR2 FQGNSA. Trimming shortened V by 5 bases and J by 6 bases, and 15 bases separated the two germline ends. The CDR3 covers 14 residues.

V and J are TRBV5-1 and TRBJ2-3, with 9 bases matching TRBD2. The CDR3 extends over 15 amino acids. Germline CDR1 is SGHRS and CDR2 is YFSETQ. V lost 7 bases to trimming and J lost 2 bases; unmatched junction nucleotides: 8. CDR3: CASSRASGATDTQYF. CDR3 nucleotides: TGCGCCAGCTCTCGGGCTAGCGGGGCCACAGATACGCAGTATTTT.

The J gene is TRBJ2-1, the V gene TRBV2; possibly TRBD2 for D (6 bases). This CDR3 contains 14 residues. Trimming cost V 8 bases and J 2 bases, with 13 bases left between them. Germline CDR1 and CDR2: SNHLY and FYNNEI. The CDR3 reads CASRGGVTYNEQFF. The DNA for the CDR3 is TGTGCCAGCCGAGGCGGGGTTACCTACAATGAGCAGTTCTTC.

The rearrangement uses TRBV28 and TRBJ1-1; D is perhaps TRBD1 (6 bases). V lost 4 bases, J lost 1 base, and 13 bases lay in between. The germline V gene encodes CDR1 MDHEN and CDR2 SYDVKM. CDR3 size: 15 residues. The CDR3 nucleotides read TGTGCCAGCAGTTCCCCGACAGGAGAGAACACTGAAGCTTTCTTT. Its translation: CASSSPTGENTEAFF.

The chain is built from TRBV28 and TRBJ2-7; 9 nucleotides line up with TRBD2. There are 16 residues in the CDR3. CDR1 and CDR2 (germline): MDHEN, SYDVKM. V was clipped by 0 bases and J by 1 base; unmatched bases: 4. CDR3 nucleotide sequence: TGTGCCAGCAGTTTATGGAGACTAGCGGATTCCTACGAGCAGTACTTC. Amino acid sequence: CASSLWRLADSYEQYF.

The J gene is TRBJ2-5, the V gene TRBV5-1; possible D gene TRBD1, 6 bases. CDR3 length: 13 amino acids. Germline lookup yields CDR1 SGHRS and CDR2 YFSETQ. V was clipped by 4 bases and J by 2 bases, with 9 bases between them. The DNA for the CDR3 is TGCGCCAGCAGCCCTGGACAGCAAGAGACCCAGTACTTC. Translating gives CASSPGQQETQYF. The full variable domain, its missing parts supplied by reference TRBV5-1 and TRBJ2-5, is KAGVTQTPRYLIKTRGQQVTLSCSPISGHRSVSWYQQTPGQGLQFLFEYFSETQRNKGNFPGRFSGRQFSNSRSEMNVSTLELGDSALYLCASSPGQQETQYFGPGTRLLVL.

The chain recombines TRBV11-3 with TRBJ2-3; 7 nucleotides agree with TRBD1. J gave up 1 base and V 3 bases, and 4 bases lay outside the gene matches. This CDR3 spans 15 amino acids. Germline assignment: CDR1 SGHNT and CDR2 YENEEA. This CDR3 reads CASSFSTGRTDTQYF. In nucleotides, the CDR3 is TGTGCCAGCAGCTTCTCGACAGGGCGCACAGATACGCAGTATTTT.

This clone was counted between two and nine times. Here the CDR3 reads CASSLAGEGMYNEQFF. CDR3 in DNA: TGTGCCAGCAGCTTAGCGGGAGAAGGAATGTACAATGAGCAGTTCTTC. The chain combines TRBV7-6 with TRBJ2-1, with D possibly matching TRBD2 (5 bases). This CDR3 has 16 residues. From germline, CDR1 is SGHVS and CDR2 FNYEAQ. V lost 0 bases, J lost 4 bases, and 13 bases lay in between.

CDR3 sequence: CASRGGRDTEAFF. For the CDR3, the DNA is TGTGCCAGCCGTGGAGGGCGGGACACTGAAGCTTTCTTT. The chain carries TRBV2 and TRBJ1-1; D ambiguous. There are 13 residues in the CDR3. V was trimmed by 8 bases and J by 3 bases, leaving 13 bases between them. Looked up from germline, CDR1 is SNHLY and CDR2 is FYNNEI.

The chain couples TRBV28 to TRBJ1-5; D gene uncertain. The CDR3 has 14 amino acids. V lost 8 bases, J lost 0 bases, and 11 bases lay in between. The V gene's germline CDR1 is MDHEN and CDR2 SYDVKM. The CDR3 DNA reads TGTGCCAGCCTGGGGAGGGCTAGCAATCAGCCCCAGCATTTT. Residues: CASLGRASNQPQHF.

This clone was seen only once. The CDR3 sequence: CAISFRGTEAFF. The DNA for the CDR3 is TGTGCCATCAGCTTCCGGGGCACTGAAGCTTTCTTT. The V call is TRBV10-3, the J call TRBJ1-1; D unclear. The V and J ends lost 6 bases and 4 bases respectively, with 9 bases between them. Germline V lookup: CDR1 ENHRY, CDR2 SYGVKD. This CDR3 is built from 12 residues.

The rearrangement links TRBV6-5 to TRBJ1-1; tentatively, D is TRBD1 (5 bases). CDR3 size: 14 residues. The germline CDR1 and CDR2 sequences are MNHEY and SVGAGI. The V and J ends lost 5 bases and 4 bases respectively, with 14 bases between them. This CDR3 is CASSEHSGVTEAFF. CDR3 in DNA: TGTGCCAGCAGTGAGCACTCGGGGGTCACTGAAGCTTTCTTT.

The chain has TRBV6-1 and TRBJ2-1; D gene ambiguous. The CDR3 is 12 residues long. Germline V lookup: CDR1 MNHNS, CDR2 SASEGT. V lost 4 bases and J lost 7, with 8 bases in between. The CDR3 coding sequence is TGTGCCAGCAGTGTTTTCGCGAATGAGCAGTTCTTC. Translating it yields CASSVFANEQFF.

As for this clone: A read error may produce the germline difference seen at one junction end. V gene TRBV5-1 combines with J gene TRBJ1-2, with 8 bases aligning to TRBD1. The V gene's germline CDR1 is SGHRS and CDR2 YFSETQ. The CDR3 totals 16 residues. The CDR3 nucleotides are TGCGCCAGCAGCCCCCAACCTACAGGGGGGGGCTATGTCTACACCTTC. Amino acid sequence: CASSPQPTGGGYVYTF.

The chain joins TRBV27 to TRBJ2-2, with 9 bases that match TRBD1. The CDR3 totals 17 residues. V dropped 3 bases and J dropped 8; count of bases not matched to a gene: 13. CDR1 is MNHEY and CDR2 is SMNVEV in the germline V gene (reference sequence). CDR3 loop: CASSFPPGQGRPGELFF. The CDR3 DNA follows: TGTGCCAGCAGTTTCCCACCGGGACAGGGCAGGCCGGGGGAGCTGTTTTTT.

V gene TRBV4-3 combines with J gene TRBJ2-1, with D unclear. Trimming left V 0 bases short and J 0 bases short, with 6 bases between. The CDR3 is 15 amino acids. Germline values: CDR1 LGHNA, CDR2 YSLEER. The CDR3 coding sequence is TGCGCCAGCAGCCAAGAGGAGAGCTCCTACAATGAGCAGTTCTTC. Translated, it gives CASSQEESSYNEQFF.

V gene TRBV18 combines with J gene TRBJ2-7, with a possible D match to TRBD2 (7 bases). Trimming took 3 bases from V and 5 from J, leaving 17 bases between them. The CDR3 length is 15 residues. Germline V lookup: CDR1 KGHSH, CDR2 LQKENI. CDR3 sequence: CASSPGGLVVNEQYF. The CDR3 DNA follows: TGTGCCAGCTCACCGGGGGGGCTTGTCGTCAACGAGCAGTACTTC.

The chain combines TRBV19 with TRBJ2-2; perhaps TRBD2 as D (5 bases). Germline values: CDR1 LNHDA, CDR2 SQIVND (reference sequence). V lost 7 bases and J 6 bases, leaving 9 bases between the germline ends. CDR3 length: 12 amino acids. CDR3 sequence reads: CASIKRPGELFF. CDR3 in DNA: TGTGCCAGTATCAAGCGGCCCGGGGAGCTGTTTTTT.

CDR3 bases: TGTGCCAGCTTGAGCGGGGGTGCGGATACGCAGTATTTT. It codes for CASLSGGADTQYF. The gene calls are TRBV2 and TRBJ2-3; TRBD2 matches 8 bases. Germline V gene data show CDR1 as SNHLY and CDR2 as FYNNEI. The CDR3 length is 13 residues. Unmatched junction bases numbered 7, after V lost 8 bases and J lost 6 bases.